There are a few counts of the clone carrying this T cell receptor (beta chain). Its target is unknown. This sample is part of a study of response to subunit inactivated influenza vaccine. General study points: Researchers suggested that each seasonal influenza vaccination recruits few new T cells.

TCRdb reprocessed the RT-PCR reads via MiXCR and lists one record per CDR3 protein. This table has about 780,000 distinct CDR3 sequences, under 20% appearing once. CDR1 and CDR2 (germline): SQVTM, ANQGSEA. The CDR3 loop spans 14 amino acids. With 0 bases removed from V and 2 bases from J, the gap between germline ends came to 11 bases. This TCR derives from a man aged 45-65 years who received an inactivated influenza vaccine. The chain recombines TRBV29-1 with TRBJ2-7; possible D gene TRBD1, 6 bases. The sample consisted of PBMCs from blood, taken around 5 days after vaccination. CDR3 nucleotide sequence: TGCAGCGTTGAAGAAGGGGGTCGCGCCTACGAGCAGTACTTC. Translated: CSVEEGGRAYEQYF.